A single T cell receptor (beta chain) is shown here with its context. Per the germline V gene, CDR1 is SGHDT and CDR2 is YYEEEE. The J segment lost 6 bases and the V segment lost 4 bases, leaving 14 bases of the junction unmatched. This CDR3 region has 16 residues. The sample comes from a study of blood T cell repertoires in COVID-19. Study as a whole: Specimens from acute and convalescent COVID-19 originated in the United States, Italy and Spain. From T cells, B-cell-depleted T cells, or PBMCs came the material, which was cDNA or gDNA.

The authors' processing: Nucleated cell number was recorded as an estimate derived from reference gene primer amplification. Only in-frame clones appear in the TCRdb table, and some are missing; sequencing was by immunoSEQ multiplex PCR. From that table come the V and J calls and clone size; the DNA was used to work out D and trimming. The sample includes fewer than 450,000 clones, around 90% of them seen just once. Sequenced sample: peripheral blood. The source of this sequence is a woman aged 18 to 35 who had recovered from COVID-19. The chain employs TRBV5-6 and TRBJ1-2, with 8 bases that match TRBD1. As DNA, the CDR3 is TGTGCCAGCAGCCCACTGGGGACAGGCGGCGGGCATGGCTACACCTTC. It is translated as CASSPLGTGGGHGYTF.